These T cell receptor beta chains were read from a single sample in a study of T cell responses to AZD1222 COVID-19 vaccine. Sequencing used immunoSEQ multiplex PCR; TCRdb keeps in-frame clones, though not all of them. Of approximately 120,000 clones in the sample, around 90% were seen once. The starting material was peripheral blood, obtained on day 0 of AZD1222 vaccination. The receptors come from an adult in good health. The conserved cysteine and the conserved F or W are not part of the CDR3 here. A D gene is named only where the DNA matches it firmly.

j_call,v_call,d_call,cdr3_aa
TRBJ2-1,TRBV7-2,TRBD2,ASSLVAGGYNEQF
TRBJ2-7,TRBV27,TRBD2,ASSRTASGSSYEQY
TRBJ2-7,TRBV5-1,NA,ASSSGGGTYEQY
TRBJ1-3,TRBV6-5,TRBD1,ASRDHRGTGNTIY
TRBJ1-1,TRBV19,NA,ASSFRGGSNTEAF
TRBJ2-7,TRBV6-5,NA,ASQFEVEQY
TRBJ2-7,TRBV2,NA,ASGVAPNYEQY
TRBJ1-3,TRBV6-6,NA,ASSYGGGRAGNTIY
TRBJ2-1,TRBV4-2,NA,ASSQAAEASNEQF
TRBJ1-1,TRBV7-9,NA,ASSLRGDPLGAF
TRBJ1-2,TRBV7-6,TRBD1,ASSHGTGIGYT
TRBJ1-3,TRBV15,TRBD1,ATSRDGAGGRWNTIY